This T cell receptor (beta chain) stems from a study of control samples from healthy donors and cancer patients. Only in-frame clones appear in the TCRdb table, and some are missing; sequencing was by immunoSEQ multiplex PCR. The sample consists of approximately 97,000 clones, around four fifths of them appearing once. J lost 2 bases, V lost 4 bases, and 7 bases had no gene match. CDR1 LGHDT and CDR2 YNNKEL come from the germline V gene (reference sequence). CDR3 length: 15 residues. The chain employs TRBV3-1 (or the pseudogene TRBV3-2) and TRBJ2-7, with 8 bases lining up with TRBD2. Source material: blood. The clonotype comes from a man aged 25 to 40 in good health. CDR3 nucleotides: TGTGCCAGCAGCCCTTTCGGGGGGGGCCCCTACGAGCAGTACTTC. Translating it yields CASSPFGGGPYEQYF.